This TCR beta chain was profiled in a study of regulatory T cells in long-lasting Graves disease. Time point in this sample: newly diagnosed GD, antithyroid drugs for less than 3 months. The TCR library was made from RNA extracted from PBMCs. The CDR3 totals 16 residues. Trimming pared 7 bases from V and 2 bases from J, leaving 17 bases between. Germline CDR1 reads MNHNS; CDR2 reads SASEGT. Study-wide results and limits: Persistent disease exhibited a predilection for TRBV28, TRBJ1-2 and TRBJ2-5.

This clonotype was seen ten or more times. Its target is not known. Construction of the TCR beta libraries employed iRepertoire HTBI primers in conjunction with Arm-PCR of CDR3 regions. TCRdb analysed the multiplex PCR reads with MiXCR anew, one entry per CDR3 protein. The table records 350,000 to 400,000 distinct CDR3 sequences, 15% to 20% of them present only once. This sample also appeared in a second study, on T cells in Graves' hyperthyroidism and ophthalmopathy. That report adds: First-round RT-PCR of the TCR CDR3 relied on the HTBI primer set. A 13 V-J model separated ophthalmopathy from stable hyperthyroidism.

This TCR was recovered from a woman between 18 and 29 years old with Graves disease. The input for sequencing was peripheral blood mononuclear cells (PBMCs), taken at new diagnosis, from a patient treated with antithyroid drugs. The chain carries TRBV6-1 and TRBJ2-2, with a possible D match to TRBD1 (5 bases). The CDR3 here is CASTLVRGANTGELFF. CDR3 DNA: TGTGCCAGCACCCTCGTTAGGGGCGCTAACACCGGGGAGCTGTTTTTT.